One and the same sample provided the 27 T cell receptor beta chains below, sequenced in a study of cytomegalovirus exposure and HLA in healthy donors. Primers included in the PCR were 60 Vbeta and 13 Jbeta primers. This table comes from immunoSEQ multiplex PCR, and its TCRdb copy is limited to in-frame clones, with some not included. Seen in this sample are 65,000 to 80,000 clones; the ten most common clones hold around 7.5%. The specimen was PBMCs. These TCRs come from a female donor in good health and CMV-seropositive.

The CDR3 region is CAWSAAGNQPQHF. The CDR3 DNA follows: TGTGCCTGGAGTGCGGCAGGGAATCAGCCCCAGCATTTT. The chain is built from TRBV30 and TRBJ1-5; possible D gene TRBD1, 5 bases. The CDR3 is 13 amino acids. Per the germline V gene, CDR1 is GTSNPN and CDR2 is SVGIG (reference sequence). Trimming took 1 base from V and 4 from J, leaving 8 bases between them. The entire variable domain, with the rest obtained from reference TRBV30 and TRBJ1-5, is as follows: SQTIHQWPATLVQPVGSPLSLECTVEGTSNPNLYWYRQAAGRGLQLLFYSVGIGQISSEVPQNLSASRPQDRQFILSSKKLLLSDSGFYLCAWSAAGNQPQHFGDGTRLSIL.

The rearrangement joins TRBV27 to TRBJ2-1; 7 bases match TRBD2. V lost 6 bases to trimming and J lost 9 bases; unmatched junction nucleotides: 11. The germline gives CDR1 MNHEY, CDR2 SMNVEV (reference sequence). This CDR3 region has 14 residues. The CDR3 here is CASSPVAGETEQFF. CDR3 sequence (DNA): TGTGCCAGCAGCCCGGTGGCGGGGGAGACTGAGCAGTTCTTC.

The chain combines TRBV10-3 with TRBJ2-7; 8 bases agree with TRBD1. CDR3 size: 13 residues. Trimming cost V 6 bases and J 9 bases; bases outside gene matches: 10. The germline V gene encodes CDR1 ENHRY and CDR2 SYGVKD. The CDR3 is CAIRPEQGERQYF. CDR3 DNA: TGTGCCATCAGGCCTGAACAGGGGGAGAGGCAGTACTTC.

The chain links TRBV5-1 to TRBJ1-2, with D tentatively TRBD1 (5 bases). The germline V gene encodes CDR1 SGHRS and CDR2 YFSETQ. V shed 0 bases and J shed 6 bases, with 6 bases lying between them. This CDR3 is 12 amino acids long. The CDR3 is CASSLAGDGYTF. CDR3 nucleotide sequence: TGCGCCAGCAGCTTGGCGGGGGATGGCTACACCTTC.

The chain recombines TRBV4-3 with TRBJ2-5; possible D gene TRBD2, 6 bases. Trimming took off 0 bases at V and 2 bases at J, with 13 bases between the two ends. The CDR3 runs 16 residues. Germline V gene data show CDR1 as LGHNA and CDR2 as YSLEER. The CDR3 region is CASSQDLGAGQETQYF. CDR3 DNA sequence: TGCGCCAGCAGCCAAGATTTAGGCGCGGGACAAGAGACCCAGTACTTC.

Here the CDR3 reads CASSDSGSTDTQYF. CDR3 bases: TGTGCCAGCAGTGATAGCGGTAGCACAGATACGCAGTATTTT. The chain uses TRBV25-1 and TRBJ2-3, with a weak D call TRBD2 (6 bases). With 3 bases removed from V and 0 bases from J, the gap between germline ends came to 7 bases. Germline CDR1 and CDR2: MGHDK and SYGVNS. The CDR3 is made up of 14 amino acids.

J is TRBJ1-6 and V is TRBV5-1, with D hard to call. V dropped 0 bases and J dropped 10 bases, with 8 bases sitting between them. Germline lookup yields CDR1 SGHRS and CDR2 YFSETQ. This CDR3 comprises 13 residues. CDR3 DNA sequence: TGCGCCAGCAGCTTGGGGGAGCAATCACCCCTCCACTTT. Protein sequence: CASSLGEQSPLHF.

The V gene is TRBV28, the J gene TRBJ2-7; 7 bases match TRBD2. Germline lookup yields CDR1 MDHEN and CDR2 SYDVKM. After removal of 3 bases from V and 3 bases from J, the junction contained 5 bases not matched to a gene. This CDR3 comprises 14 residues. The CDR3 nucleotides read TGTGCCAGCAGTTTCCCCCGCGGGAGCTACGAGCAGTACTTC. Protein sequence: CASSFPRGSYEQYF.

The V and J genes are TRBV7-2 and TRBJ2-1, with 12 bases identical to TRBD2. Germline V gives CDR1 SGHTA, CDR2 FQGNSA. The CDR3 consists of 15 residues. V lost 5 bases, J lost 8 bases, and 7 bases stayed unmatched. The CDR3 nucleotides read TGTGCCAGCAGCCTGACTAGCGGGAGAGTTCATGAGCAGTTCTTC. Its translation: CASSLTSGRVHEQFF.

The chain couples TRBV28 to TRBJ1-1; D not resolved. The V gene's germline CDR1 is MDHEN and CDR2 SYDVKM. The CDR3 covers 12 residues. Trimming cost V 6 bases and J 2 bases, with 7 bases left between them. In nucleotides, the CDR3 is TGTGCCAGCAGCAACGGTAACACTGAAGCTTTCTTT. As protein: CASSNGNTEAFF. The whole variable domain, remainder taken from reference TRBV28 and TRBJ1-1, is DVKVTQSSRYLVKRTGEKVFLECVQDMDHENMFWYRQDPGLGLRLIYFSYDVKMKEKGDIPEGYSVSREKKERFSLILESASTNQTSMYLCASSNGNTEAFFGQGTRLTVV.

The rearrangement uses TRBV15 and TRBJ1-1; D not resolved. CDR1 and CDR2 (germline): LNHNV, YYDKDF (reference sequence). V was cut by 8 bases and J by 4 bases, with 14 bases left in between. This CDR3 spans 13 amino acids. The CDR3 is CATRGFRGTEAFF. CDR3 DNA sequence: TGTGCCACCCGGGGATTCCGGGGCACTGAAGCTTTCTTT.

The rearrangement uses TRBV18 and TRBJ2-1, with TRBD2 as a possible D gene (6 bases). Trimming shortened V by 3 bases and J by 7 bases, and 10 bases separated the two germline ends. The germline gives CDR1 KGHSH, CDR2 LQKENI. There are 13 residues in the CDR3. The CDR3 loop is CASSPGTLNEQFF. In nucleotides, the CDR3 is TGTGCCAGCTCACCCGGGACTTTAAATGAGCAGTTCTTC.

CDR3 loop: CAWSLTGGGYGYTF. CDR3 nucleotide sequence: TGTGCCTGGAGTCTGACAGGGGGCGGCTATGGCTACACCTTC. The chain is built from TRBV30 and TRBJ1-2; 10 bases are a match to TRBD1. The CDR3 runs 14 residues. Trimming at V came to 2 bases and at J to 4 bases, leaving 4 bases not matched to a gene. The V gene's germline CDR1 is GTSNPN and CDR2 SVGIG (reference sequence). Variable domain in full (rest from reference TRBV30 and TRBJ1-2): SQTIHQWPATLVQPVGSPLSLECTVEGTSNPNLYWYRQAAGRGLQLLFYSVGIGQISSEVPQNLSASRPQDRQFILSSKKLLLSDSGFYLCAWSLTGGGYGYTFGSGTRLTVV.

This sequence joins TRBV28 and TRBJ1-2; D possibly corresponds to TRBD1 (6 bases). CDR1 MDHEN and CDR2 SYDVKM come from the germline V gene. Trimming took off 3 bases at V and 3 bases at J, with 8 bases between the two ends. CDR3 length: 13 amino acids. The CDR3 DNA reads as TGTGCCAGCAGTTTTACAGGGCACTATGGCTACACCTTC. This translates into CASSFTGHYGYTF.

V is TRBV4-2 and J is TRBJ1-2; a weak D match, TRBD1 (5 bases). The CDR3 is 15 amino acids. The V end was cut by 2 bases, the J end by 8 bases, with 18 bases between. The germline V gene has CDR1 LGHNA and CDR2 YNFKEQ. CDR3 region: CASSQRSQGSEGYTF. The CDR3 coding sequence is TGTGCCAGCAGCCAAAGGTCGCAGGGTTCAGAGGGCTACACCTTC.

This chain uses TRBV5-6 with TRBJ2-5, with D maybe TRBD1 (6 bases). The DNA end is more similar to TRBJ2-7, so the J call may be wrong. Germline CDR1 reads SGHDT; CDR2 reads YYEEEE. CDR3 length: 14 residues. The CDR3 bases are TGTGCCAGCAGCTGGACAGTGACCTCCTACGAGCAGTACTTC. It translates to CASSWTVTSYEQYF.

The V gene is TRBV12-2, the J gene TRBJ2-7; the D call of TRBD2 is as the table states it, not checked on the DNA. TRBV12-2 is shown as a pseudogene. The CDR3 is 17 amino acids. The CDR3 DNA is TGTGCAAGTCGCCTATCTAAAGCGCGACGGATAGGATACGAGCAGTACTTC. Its protein is CASRLSKARRIGYEQYF.

The chain combines TRBV7-2 with TRBJ1-5, with D possibly TRBD1 on 5 matching bases. The CDR3 runs 16 residues. V was shortened by 1 base and J by 3 bases, with 13 bases between the two germline ends. In germline, CDR1 is SGHTA, CDR2 FQGNSA. CDR3 region: CASSLVGGVANQPQHF. In DNA, the CDR3 is TGTGCCAGCAGCTTAGTTGGGGGGGTCGCCAATCAGCCCCAGCATTTT. Variable domain in full (rest from reference TRBV7-2 and TRBJ1-5): GAGVSQSPSNKVTEKGKDVELRCDPISGHTALYWYRQSLGQGLEFLIYFQGNSAPDKSGLPSDRFSAERTGGSVSTLTIQRTQQEDSAVYLCASSLVGGVANQPQHFGDGTRLSIL.

The CDR3 here is CASSLTGVVNSNQPQHF. The CDR3 DNA reads as TGTGCCAGCAGTTTAACGGGGGTAGTTAATAGCAATCAGCCCCAGCATTTT. V is TRBV28 and J is TRBJ1-5, with D possibly being TRBD1 (5 bases). Germline V lookup: CDR1 MDHEN, CDR2 SYDVKM. Trimming pared 2 bases from V and 0 bases from J, leaving 14 bases between. CDR3 length equals 17 residues.

This chain's CDR3 is CASILSGQGGQPQHF. The CDR3, as DNA: TGTGCCAGCATCCTATCGGGACAGGGCGGGCAGCCCCAGCATTTT. This sequence joins TRBV28 and TRBJ1-5; 9 positions match TRBD1. The CDR3 contains 15 residues. The J segment lost 7 bases and the V segment lost 7 bases, leaving 11 bases of the junction unmatched. Germline values: CDR1 MDHEN, CDR2 SYDVKM.

CDR3 in amino acids: CAWSPTKQGPQPQHF. CDR3 sequence (DNA): TGTGCCTGGAGTCCCACAAAGCAGGGCCCTCAGCCCCAGCATTTT. V and J are TRBV30 and TRBJ1-5, with a weak D call TRBD1 (5 bases). From germline, CDR1 is GTSNPN and CDR2 SVGIG (reference sequence). The CDR3 spans 15 residues. Trimming left V 2 bases short and J 6 bases short, with 17 bases between.

V and J are TRBV15 and TRBJ1-1, with a weak D call TRBD1 (6 bases). Deletions cut 0 bases from V and 7 bases from J, with 24 bases between. The V gene's germline CDR1 is LNHNV and CDR2 YYDKDF (reference sequence). This CDR3 is built from 18 residues. CDR3 in amino acids: CATSREYREKPYQSEAFF. The CDR3 DNA reads TGTGCCACCAGCAGAGAGTACAGGGAGAAACCCTACCAGAGTGAAGCTTTCTTT.

This sequence joins TRBV30 and TRBJ2-1; 9 positions agree with TRBD2. The CDR3 spans 13 residues. Germline V gene data show CDR1 as GTSNPN and CDR2 as SVGIG (reference sequence). V shed 7 bases and J 2 bases; nucleotides not matched to a gene: 3. The CDR3: CAFLAGTYNEQFF. The DNA for the CDR3 is TGTGCCTTCCTAGCGGGAACCTACAATGAGCAGTTCTTC.

CDR3 loop: CAISEGRLAGVGEETQYF. The CDR3 DNA reads TGTGCCATCAGTGAGGGAAGACTAGCGGGAGTAGGTGAAGAGACCCAGTACTTC. The chain combines TRBV10-3 with TRBJ2-5; TRBD2 agrees at 12 bases. The CDR3 length is 18 residues. Germline CDR1 is ENHRY and CDR2 is SYGVKD. V dropped 2 bases and J dropped 3; count of bases not matched to a gene: 10.

The rearrangement joins TRBV9 to TRBJ1-2; a possible D gene is TRBD1 (5 bases). The CDR3 spans 15 residues. Germline V CDR1 and CDR2: SGDLS, YYNGEE. V lost 0 bases and J 7 bases, leaving 16 bases between the germline ends. This CDR3 reads CASSVGVGERGGYTF. CDR3 in DNA: TGTGCCAGCAGCGTAGGTGTAGGGGAAAGGGGTGGCTACACCTTC.

This chain uses TRBV6-1 with TRBJ2-5, with TRBD1 matching over 9 bases. Germline CDR1 is MNHNS and CDR2 is SASEGT. The CDR3 extends over 15 amino acids. With 6 bases clipped from V and 5 bases from J, the junction kept 10 bases outside the gene matches. The CDR3 nucleotides read TGTGCCAGCAGGGACGAGGGACAGGGACGGGAGACCCAGTACTTC. Encoded protein: CASRDEGQGRETQYF.

The J gene is TRBJ2-3, the V gene TRBV28, with TRBD2 matching 7 bases. V shed 2 bases, J shed 4 bases, and the junction held 3 bases outside the gene matches. The CDR3 loop spans 14 amino acids. Germline assignment: CDR1 MDHEN and CDR2 SYDVKM. In nucleotides, the CDR3 is TGTGCCAGCAGTTTAGCGGGAGAGTCAGATACGCAGTATTTT. Protein sequence: CASSLAGESDTQYF.